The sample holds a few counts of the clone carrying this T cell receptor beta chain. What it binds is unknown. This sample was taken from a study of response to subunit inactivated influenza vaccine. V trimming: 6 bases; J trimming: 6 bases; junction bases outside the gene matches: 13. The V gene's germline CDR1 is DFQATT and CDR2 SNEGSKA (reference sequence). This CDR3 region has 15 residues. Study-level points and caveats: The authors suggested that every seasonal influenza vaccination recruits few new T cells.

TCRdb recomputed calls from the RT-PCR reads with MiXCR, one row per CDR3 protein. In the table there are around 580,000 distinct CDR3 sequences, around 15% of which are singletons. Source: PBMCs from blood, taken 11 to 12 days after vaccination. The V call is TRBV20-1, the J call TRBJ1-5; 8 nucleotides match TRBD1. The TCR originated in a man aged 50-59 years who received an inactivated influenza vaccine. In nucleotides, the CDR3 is TGCAGTGCCGACCCCGGACAGGGTCTGGCTCAGCCCCAGCATTTT. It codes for CSADPGQGLAQPQHF.